A single sample is the source of the 10 T cell receptor beta chains below, sequenced in a study of beta chain features in type 1 diabetes (dated by TCRdb to 2016 to 2019). Receptor amplification or capture employed the immunoSEQ multiplex PCR assay. The entire isolated RNA was reverse transcribed using the High Capacity cDNA Reverse Transcription Kit, and thus expressed TCRB transcripts were sequenced. The immuneACCESS repertoire file appears here via TCRdb, limited to in-frame rearrangements. These files lack a portion of the clones; in checked studies, under half of the deficit traces to unresolved V genes, and the cause of the others is not known. Across this sample there are over 150,000 clones, with less than 15% seen only once. 0.55% to 0.8% of the sample is in the top ten clones. What was sequenced was central memory CD4+ T cells from blood. The receptors originated from a woman younger than 30 in good health.

This clone has only a few counts. The chain employs TRBV4-3 and TRBJ2-1; D is unclear. V was pared by 1 base and J by 4 bases, with 5 bases between. The CDR3 runs to 13 residues. CDR1 and CDR2 (germline): LGHNA, YSLEER. The CDR3 is CASSQGGYNEQFF. The CDR3 nucleotides are TGCGCCAGCAGCCAAGGCGGATACAATGAGCAGTTCTTC.

In its sample, this clone was seen many times. This chain uses TRBV28 with TRBJ2-7; D gene unclear. V shed 6 bases and J shed 4 bases, with 7 bases lying between them. The CDR3 runs 11 residues. Germline V gene data show CDR1 as MDHEN and CDR2 as SYDVKM. CDR3 sequence: CASSRRYEQYF. For the CDR3, the DNA is TGTGCCAGCAGCCGCCGGTACGAGCAGTACTTC. The variable domain in full, with the rest retrieved from reference TRBV28 and TRBJ2-7, is DVKVTQSSRYLVKRTGEKVFLECVQDMDHENMFWYRQDPGLGLRLIYFSYDVKMKEKGDIPEGYSVSREKKERFSLILESASTNQTSMYLCASSRRYEQYFGPGTRLTVT.

This chain links TRBV27 with TRBJ2-5; 12 bases line up with TRBD2. This CDR3 has 15 residues. The germline gives CDR1 MNHEY, CDR2 SMNVEV (reference sequence). V shed 4 bases, J shed 2 bases, and the junction held 2 bases outside the gene matches. This CDR3 is CASSSLAGGQETQYF. As DNA, the CDR3 is TGTGCCAGCAGTTCCCTAGCGGGAGGGCAAGAGACCCAGTACTTC.

This clone has more than one count but fewer than ten. V gene TRBV7-8 combines with J gene TRBJ1-1, with 9 nucleotides matching TRBD1. In germline, CDR1 is SGHVS, CDR2 FQNEAQ. The trim removed 5 bases at V and 0 bases at J, leaving 4 bases unmatched. The CDR3 runs to 15 residues. The CDR3 nucleotides are TGTGCCAGCAGCCCACGACAGGGGGTGAACACTGAAGCTTTCTTT. Protein sequence: CASSPRQGVNTEAFF.

A single count supports this clone. V and J are TRBV5-1 and TRBJ2-7; D is undetermined. Germline CDR1 and CDR2: SGHRS and YFSETQ. The CDR3 contains 15 residues. Trimming removed 0 bases from V and 3 bases from J, with 13 bases in between. CDR3 bases: TGCGCCAGCAGCTTGGAAGCGCGAAGTTTCTACGAGCAGTACTTC. It codes for CASSLEARSFYEQYF.

V gene TRBV13 combines with J gene TRBJ1-4, with a weak D call TRBD1 (6 bases). V was clipped by 4 bases and J by 0 bases, with 15 bases between them. This CDR3 is 17 amino acids long. The V gene's germline CDR1 is PRHDT and CDR2 FYEKMQ (reference sequence). As DNA, the CDR3 is TGTGCCAGCAGCTCCACCGGCGGGGGCGCAACTAATGAAAAACTGTTTTTT. Its translation is CASSSTGGGATNEKLFF.

This clone was seen a handful of times. The chain recombines TRBV7-9 with TRBJ2-7, with 7 bases fitting TRBD1. V lost 5 bases, J lost 6 bases, and 7 bases stayed unmatched. The CDR3 is made up of 13 amino acids. Germline V gene lookup returns CDR1 SEHNR and CDR2 FQNEAQ (reference sequence). The CDR3 sequence is CASSRQDRSEQYF. The CDR3 coding sequence is TGTGCCAGCAGCCGCCAGGACAGGTCCGAGCAGTACTTC.

J is TRBJ2-6 and V is TRBV10-3; 7 bases map to TRBD1. CDR3 size: 15 residues. Trimming took 8 bases from V and 4 from J; bases not matched to a gene: 8. In germline, CDR1 is ENHRY, CDR2 SYGVKD. The chain's CDR3 is CAIRQGTAGANVLTF. The CDR3 DNA follows: TGTGCCATCCGACAGGGTACGGCCGGGGCCAACGTCCTGACTTTC.

This clone was seen more than once but under ten times. The V call is TRBV7-2, the J call TRBJ2-3; 9 positions match TRBD1. Germline V gene sequence: CDR1 SGHTA, CDR2 FQGNSA. The CDR3 consists of 15 residues. With V trimmed by 4 bases and J by 4 bases, 6 bases remained unmatched. DNA for the CDR3: TGTGCCAGCAGCTCCTGGACAGGGGTAGCAGATACGCAGTATTTT. Residues: CASSSWTGVADTQYF.

V gene TRBV5-4 combines with J gene TRBJ2-6; D unclear. Germline V gives CDR1 SGHNT, CDR2 YYREEE (reference sequence). The CDR3 is 14 residues long. V was trimmed by 4 bases and J by 0 bases, leaving 5 bases between them. This chain's CDR3 is CASSGPSGANVLTF. As DNA, the CDR3 is TGTGCCAGCAGCGGGCCCTCTGGGGCCAACGTCCTGACTTTC.